This TCR beta chain is from a study of T-cell reconstitution after alpha-beta-depleted transplantation in children. Losses at the gene ends were 7 bases for V and 6 bases for J; bases not matched to a gene: 17. CDR3 length: 16 residues. Molecular barcoding with unique molecular identifiers was used for the TCRbeta library. MiXCR, applied by TCRdb to the PCR reads, yields one record per CDR3 protein. The profile shows around 600,000 distinct CDR3 sequences, roughly a tenth of them singletons. This specimen consisted of PBMCs from the stem cell graft donor, obtained from the stem cell graft. The chain is built from TRBV12-3 or TRBV12-4 and TRBJ1-1, with 7 bases fitting TRBD1. This TCR was sampled from a human donor who donated a stem cell graft to a child with acute myeloid leukemia. CDR3 DNA sequence: TGTGCCAGCAATTCTGGACAGGTGGGTGAAGTCGCTGAAGCTTTCTTT. This gives the protein CASNSGQVGEVAEAFF.